The 14 T cell receptor beta chains below all came from one sample that was sequenced in a study of blood T cell repertoires in COVID-19. Using immunoSEQ multiplex PCR, the repertoire was profiled, and TCRdb retains in-frame clones only, with some absent. Of some 170,000 clones in the sample, around 80% were seen once. Sequenced sample: PBMCs or T cells enriched from blood (not recorded which). The receptors originated from a man aged 35-49 years who had recovered from COVID-19.

CDR3 in DNA: TGTGCCAGCAGCTTCGGACTAGCGGGGAACACCGGGGAGCTGTTTTTT. Protein sequence: CASSFGLAGNTGELFF. The chain is built from TRBV3-1 (or the pseudogene TRBV3-2) and TRBJ2-2; 11 bases agree with TRBD2. The CDR3 consists of 16 residues. V gave up 5 bases and J gave up 1 base; unmatched junction bases: 3. CDR1 and CDR2 from the germline V gene are LGHDT and YNNKEL (reference sequence).

This chain connects TRBV9 to TRBJ2-1, with TRBD2 identical over 7 bases. In germline, CDR1 is SGDLS, CDR2 YYNGEE. Trimming at V came to 3 bases and at J to 4 bases, leaving 7 bases not matched to a gene. The CDR3 runs 15 residues. The CDR3 coding sequence is TGTGCCAGCAGCGCTGCGGGGGTGTATTACAATGAGCAGTTCTTC. This sequence encodes CASSAAGVYYNEQFF.

This clone has just one count. J is TRBJ1-2 and V is TRBV24-1; 7 nucleotides match TRBD1. This CDR3 spans 14 amino acids. Per germline, CDR1 KGHDR and CDR2 SFDVKD. The trim removed 9 bases at V and 0 bases at J, leaving 6 bases unmatched. This chain's CDR3 is CATVDRESNYGYTF. The CDR3 DNA reads TGTGCCACCGTAGACAGGGAGTCTAACTATGGCTACACCTTC.

The chain combines TRBV5-3 with TRBJ1-2; D gene unclear. TRBV5-3 belongs to the ORF category, with a function that is uncertain. V was pared by 1 base and J by 2 bases, with 9 bases between. The CDR3 is 14 amino acids. CDR3 amino acids: CARSLPGLNYGYTF. Here the CDR3 DNA reads TGTGCCAGAAGCTTGCCGGGATTGAACTATGGCTACACCTTC.

V is TRBV6-5 and J is TRBJ1-2; D is ambiguous. The CDR3 covers 11 residues. The V end lost 5 bases, the J end lost 11 bases, and 12 bases lay between the germline ends. Germline assignment: CDR1 MNHEY and CDR2 SVGAGI. The CDR3 is CASSRDTGYTF. As DNA, the CDR3 is TGTGCCAGCAGTCGGGATACGGGGTACACCTTC.

V gene TRBV19 combines with J gene TRBJ1-1; TRBD1 might be the D (5 bases). The V gene lost 7 bases and the J gene lost 3 bases, with 27 bases spanning the gap. The CDR3 is 18 amino acids. Germline values: CDR1 LNHDA, CDR2 SQIVND (reference sequence). CDR3 in DNA: TGTGCCAGTACCCCTAGAGCCCGGGGACGGTGGGAGGACACTGAAGCTTTCTTT. Translating gives CASTPRARGRWEDTEAFF.

The chain employs TRBV19 and TRBJ2-6; no firm D call. V lost 3 bases and J lost 4, with 7 bases in between. The CDR3 has 14 residues. Germline V gene data show CDR1 as LNHDA and CDR2 as SQIVND (reference sequence). The CDR3 here is CASSIGSGANVLTF. The CDR3 bases are TGTGCCAGTAGTATTGGCTCCGGGGCCAACGTCCTGACTTTC.

The J gene is TRBJ1-4, the V gene TRBV18, with 7 nucleotides matching TRBD1. V trimming: 6 bases; J trimming: 7 bases; junction bases outside the gene matches: 11. Germline V gene sequence: CDR1 KGHSH, CDR2 LQKENI. This CDR3 is 15 amino acids long. CDR3 in amino acids: CASSPSTGAVEKLFF. In DNA form, the CDR3 reads TGTGCCAGCTCCCCCTCAACAGGGGCAGTTGAAAAACTGTTTTTT.

The rearrangement joins TRBV11-2 to TRBJ2-2, with 7 bases lining up with TRBD2. The length of the CDR3 is 15 residues. V lost 4 bases, J lost 3 bases, and 5 bases stayed unmatched. Germline CDR1 SGHAT, CDR2 FQNNGV. CDR3 in amino acids: CASSSGGGDTGELFF. As DNA, the CDR3 is TGTGCCAGCAGCTCGGGAGGAGGGGACACCGGGGAGCTGTTTTTT.

J is TRBJ2-1 and V is TRBV30; 8 positions match TRBD1. Germline CDR1 GTSNPN, CDR2 SVGIG (reference sequence). There are 14 residues in the CDR3. After removal of 4 bases from V and 5 bases from J, the junction contained 7 bases not matched to a gene. The CDR3 DNA reads as TGTGCCTGGATGCCGGGACAGGTGAACAATGAGCAGTTCTTC. This translates into CAWMPGQVNNEQFF.

CDR3: CASSWIGGGSPLHF. The CDR3 DNA follows: TGCGCCAGCAGCTGGATCGGCGGGGGATCACCCCTCCACTTT. J is TRBJ1-6 and V is TRBV5-1; D may be TRBD1 (5 bases). V lost 3 bases to trimming and J lost 10 bases, with 14 bases between them. The germline gives CDR1 SGHRS, CDR2 YFSETQ. CDR3 length: 14 amino acids.

The V call is TRBV4-2, the J call TRBJ2-3; D possibly corresponds to TRBD2 (6 bases). CDR1 is LGHNA, CDR2 YNFKEQ, per germline. The CDR3 length is 19 residues. Trimming stripped 1 base from V and 0 bases from J, with 20 bases between. CDR3 coding DNA: TGTGCCAGCAGCCAAGGGGGGGTTCGTGCGGGCGCGAGCACAGATACGCAGTATTTT. This sequence encodes CASSQGGVRAGASTDTQYF.

This rearrangement joins TRBV29-1 to TRBJ1-1; possible D gene TRBD1, 5 bases. The CDR3 extends over 12 amino acids. V was pared by 2 bases and J by 1 base, with 5 bases between. Germline loops: CDR1 SQVTM, CDR2 ANQGSEA. This CDR3 reads CSVERGNTEAFF. In DNA, the CDR3 is TGCAGCGTTGAAAGGGGGAACACTGAAGCTTTCTTT.

The rearrangement links TRBV7-9 to TRBJ1-2, with D maybe TRBD1 (6 bases). CDR1 and CDR2 (germline): SEHNR, FQNEAQ (reference sequence). Trimming removed 6 bases from V and 2 bases from J, with 16 bases in between. The CDR3 sequence is 15 residues long. For the CDR3, the DNA is TGTGCCAGCAGACCGTCGCTAGGACAGAACTATGGCTACACCTTC. Its translation: CASRPSLGQNYGYTF.